These 15 T cell receptor beta chains share one sample of origin, sequenced in a study of T cell responses to AZD1222 COVID-19 vaccine. The repertoire was sequenced with immunoSEQ multiplex PCR; TCRdb's copy has only in-frame clones and lacks some. The table shows 100,000 to 150,000 clones, with approximately 92% occurring only once. The material was peripheral blood, obtained 28 days after the second AZD1222 dose. All receptors derive from an adult who received the AZD1222 COVID-19 vaccine.

This clone was recorded only once. CDR3 loop: CAWSTPGQGRTEAFF. The CDR3 region has the DNA TGTGCCTGGAGTACCCCCGGACAGGGAAGAACTGAAGCTTTCTTT. The chain recombines TRBV30 with TRBJ1-1; TRBD1 aligns across 8 bases. In germline, CDR1 is GTSNPN, CDR2 SVGIG (reference sequence). The length of the CDR3 is 15 residues. After removal of 2 bases from V and 5 bases from J, the junction contained 10 bases not matched to a gene.

The genes are TRBV9 and TRBJ2-5; a weak D match, TRBD2 (5 bases). The CDR3 consists of 12 residues. V was shortened by 5 bases and J by 5 bases, with 10 bases between the two germline ends. CDR1 is SGDLS, CDR2 YYNGEE, per germline. For the CDR3, the DNA is TGTGCCAGCAGTAGGCCGGGGGAGACCCAGTACTTC. This sequence encodes CASSRPGETQYF.

This chain uses TRBV11-3 with TRBJ1-1; D is unclear. This CDR3 comprises 15 residues. Germline CDR1 and CDR2: SGHNT and YENEEA. Trimming stripped 0 bases from V and 1 base from J, with 9 bases between. Here the CDR3 reads CASSLDFFQNTEAFF. CDR3 nucleotide sequence: TGTGCCAGCAGCTTAGATTTCTTTCAGAACACTGAAGCTTTCTTT.

J is TRBJ1-2 and V is TRBV6-5, with D unclear. This CDR3 has 15 residues. Germline V gives CDR1 MNHEY, CDR2 SVGAGI. V gave up 6 bases and J gave up 4 bases, with 18 bases separating them. The CDR3 is CASSAREQFSYGYTF. The CDR3 nucleotides read TGTGCCAGCAGCGCCCGGGAACAGTTTAGCTATGGCTACACCTTC.

The chain recombines TRBV18 with TRBJ1-4, with 12 bases aligning to TRBD1. The CDR3 length is 15 residues. The germline V gene has CDR1 KGHSH and CDR2 LQKENI. The V segment lost 3 bases and the J segment 8 bases; nucleotides outside the gene matches: 4. CDR3 DNA: TGTGCCAGCTCACCCGGGGACAGGGGGCGCGAAAAACTGTTTTTT. It translates to CASSPGDRGREKLFF.

The chain links TRBV30 to TRBJ1-1; D is ambiguous. Germline V gene lookup returns CDR1 GTSNPN and CDR2 SVGIG (reference sequence). The CDR3 runs 11 residues. Trimming shortened V by 0 bases and J by 8 bases, and 7 bases separated the two germline ends. CDR3 loop: CAWSVFREAFF. CDR3 in DNA: TGTGCCTGGAGTGTATTTCGGGAAGCTTTCTTT.

The chain couples TRBV19 to TRBJ2-3; 11 bases are shared with TRBD2. CDR3 length equals 15 residues. Trimming cost V 5 bases and J 4 bases; bases outside gene matches: 5. The germline V gene has CDR1 LNHDA and CDR2 SQIVND (reference sequence). CDR3 bases: TGTGCCAGTAGTGCCCCGGGACTAGCGGCAGATACGCAGTATTTT. It is translated as CASSAPGLAADTQYF.

The DNA of the CDR3 is TGTGCCAGCAGCTTAGGACCTCAGGGGGGCACAGATACGCAGTATTTT. This gives the protein CASSLGPQGGTDTQYF. The chain employs TRBV7-8 and TRBJ2-3; 7 bases are a match to TRBD1. The CDR3 is 16 residues long. In germline, CDR1 is SGHVS, CDR2 FQNEAQ. V shed 1 base and J 1 base; nucleotides not matched to a gene: 5.

The gene calls are TRBV27 and TRBJ2-1, with a tentative D call TRBD2 (5 bases). The germline CDR1 and CDR2 sequences are MNHEY and SMNVEV (reference sequence). This CDR3 comprises 13 residues. V lost 5 bases, J lost 6 bases, and 11 bases lay in between. CDR3 in DNA: TGTGCCAGCAGTCCACGGGAAGCCAATGAGCAGTTCTTC. Its translation: CASSPREANEQFF.

The chain links TRBV19 to TRBJ1-1; D unresolved. The CDR3 loop spans 13 amino acids. Between the trimmed V and J ends, which lost 1 base and 8 bases, there was a span of 11 bases. Germline V gene data show CDR1 as LNHDA and CDR2 as SQIVND (reference sequence). CDR3 amino acids: CASSIGNWREAFF. The CDR3 DNA sequence: TGTGCCAGTAGTATAGGGAATTGGAGGGAAGCTTTCTTT.

This clone appeared once. V usage is TRBV30 and J usage is TRBJ1-1; D uncertain. CDR1 and CDR2 (germline): GTSNPN, SVGIG (reference sequence). V was clipped by 4 bases and J by 1 base, with 13 bases between them. The CDR3 runs 14 residues. In DNA form, the CDR3 reads TGTGCCTGGAAGTGGGGTCCCTCGAACACTGAAGCTTTCTTT. Its protein is CAWKWGPSNTEAFF.

The sample holds a few counts of this clone. The chain couples TRBV7-6 to TRBJ2-2; TRBD1 aligns across 9 bases. Losses at the gene ends were 5 bases for V and 5 bases for J; bases not matched to a gene: 15. There are 18 residues in the CDR3. Germline loops: CDR1 SGHVS, CDR2 FNYEAQ. CDR3 region: CASSLFAPGQGRTGELFF. The DNA for the CDR3 is TGTGCCAGCAGCCTATTCGCACCGGGACAGGGTAGGACCGGGGAGCTGTTTTTT.

The chain recombines TRBV4-1 with TRBJ2-7; possibly TRBD2 for D (6 bases). V lost 0 bases and J 0 bases, leaving 18 bases between the germline ends. Germline CDR1 MGHRA, CDR2 YSYEKL. CDR3 length: 18 residues. Written as DNA, the CDR3 is TGCGCCAGCAGCCAAGACCCCCCGGGGGAGTTAAGCTCCTACGAGCAGTACGTC. It codes for CASSQDPPGELSSYEQYV.

V gene TRBV2 combines with J gene TRBJ1-1; D not resolved. The CDR3 contains 13 residues. Germline V gene lookup returns CDR1 SNHLY and CDR2 FYNNEI. V shed 6 bases and J shed 1 base, with 9 bases lying between them. The CDR3 is CASRAPKNTEAFF. The CDR3 bases are TGTGCCAGCAGAGCCCCAAAGAACACTGAAGCTTTCTTT.

The chain employs TRBV5-6 and TRBJ1-3, with 7 positions matching TRBD1. Trimming at V came to 4 bases and at J to 1 base, leaving 8 bases not matched to a gene. Germline lookup yields CDR1 SGHDT and CDR2 YYEEEE. The CDR3 loop spans 16 amino acids. The CDR3 DNA reads as TGTGCCAGCAGCACCAGACAGGGAGGTTCTGGAAACACCATATATTTT. Amino acid sequence: CASSTRQGGSGNTIYF.